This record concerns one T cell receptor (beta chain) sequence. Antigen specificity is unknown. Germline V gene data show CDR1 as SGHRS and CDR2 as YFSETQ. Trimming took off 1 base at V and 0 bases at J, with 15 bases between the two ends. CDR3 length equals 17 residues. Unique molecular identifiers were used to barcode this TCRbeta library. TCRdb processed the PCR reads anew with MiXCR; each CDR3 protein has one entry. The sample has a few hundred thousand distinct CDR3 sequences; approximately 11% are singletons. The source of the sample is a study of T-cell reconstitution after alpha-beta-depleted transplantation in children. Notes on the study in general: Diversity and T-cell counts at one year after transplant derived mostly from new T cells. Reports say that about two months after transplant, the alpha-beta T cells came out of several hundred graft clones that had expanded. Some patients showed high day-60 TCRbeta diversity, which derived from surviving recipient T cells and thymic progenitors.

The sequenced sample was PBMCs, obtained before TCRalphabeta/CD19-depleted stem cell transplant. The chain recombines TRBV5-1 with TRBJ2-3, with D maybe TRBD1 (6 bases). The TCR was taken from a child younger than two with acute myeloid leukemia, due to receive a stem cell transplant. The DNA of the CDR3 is TGCGCCAGCAGCTTGAGGGGGACCCGTCTCAGCACAGATACGCAGTATTTT. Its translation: CASSLRGTRLSTDTQYF.